The 29 T cell receptor beta chains below all came from one sample that was sequenced in a study of tumor and adjacent non-tumor tissue in lung cancer. This sample's RNA came from whole unsorted tissue. TCRbeta libraries were built with three rounds of nested PCR, modified from ARM-PCR. TCRdb recomputed calls from the multiplex PCR reads with MiXCR, one row per CDR3 protein. The profile shows approximately 86,000 distinct CDR3 sequences, around 70% of them singletons. Sequencing used lung tumor tissue. These receptors were taken from a middle-aged woman with non-small cell lung cancer.

Regarding this clonotype: One end of the junction is discordant with germline, which a read error may explain. The chain carries TRBV10-3 and TRBJ1-1, with D unresolved. This CDR3 has 12 residues. Germline CDR1 ENHRY, CDR2 SYGVKD. The CDR3 spells CAFSEVDTEAFF. In nucleotides, the CDR3 is TGTGCCTTCAGTGAAGTGGACACTGAAGCTTTCTTT.

The rearrangement joins TRBV6-5 to TRBJ2-1; D may be TRBD1 (6 bases). The CDR3 loop spans 15 amino acids. Germline CDR1 is MNHEY and CDR2 is SVGAGI. Trimming cost V 9 bases and J 8 bases, with 23 bases left between them. The CDR3 is CASSREQGDRDEQFF. In nucleotides, the CDR3 is TGTGCCAGTAGCCGGGAACAGGGAGATCGGGATGAGCAGTTCTTC.

A remark on this clonotype: Relative to the germline gene, one junction end is altered; a read error may explain this. This chain links TRBV11-2 with TRBJ2-7; D is perhaps TRBD1 (6 bases). This CDR3 region has 17 residues. Germline CDR1 is SGHAT and CDR2 is FQNNGV. The CDR3 DNA reads TGTGCCAGTAGCCTTAGGGGGTTAACAGGTGGGTCCTACGAGCGGTACTTC. This translates into CASSLRGLTGGSYERYF.

This clonotype was counted ten times or more. The chain is built from TRBV2 and TRBJ2-5, with 9 bases aligning to TRBD2. This CDR3 spans 16 amino acids. Germline-derived CDR1 and CDR2 are SNHLY and FYNNEI. Losses at the gene ends were 2 bases for V and 5 bases for J; bases not matched to a gene: 9. The CDR3 DNA is TGTGCCAGCAGTGAACTAGCGGGGACCACCGGGGAGACCCAGTACTTC. The encoded protein is CASSELAGTTGETQYF.

In the case of this clonotype: A read error may produce the germline difference seen at one junction end. The V gene is TRBV5-1, the J gene TRBJ1-6; D remains ambiguous. The CDR3 runs to 15 residues. Germline CDR1 SGHRS, CDR2 YFSETQ. DNA for the CDR3: TGCGCCAACAACTTTACGGGAAGCGATAATTCACGCCTCCACTTT. Encoded protein: CANNFTGSDNSRLHF.

This clonotype has just one count. Sequence at one end of the junction differs from germline and may be a read error. V and J are TRBV20-1 and TRBJ1-1; TRBD1 matches 7 bases. CDR1 DFQATT and CDR2 SNEGSKA come from the germline V gene (reference sequence). CDR3 length equals 15 residues. For the CDR3, the DNA is TGCAGTGCTAGAGGTCCGGGACAGAAGAACACTGAACCTTTCTTT. As protein: CSARGPGQKNTEPFF.

In the case of this clonotype: The junction departs from germline at one end; a sequencing error may be responsible. This chain links TRBV11-2 with TRBJ1-6; TRBD1 agrees at 7 bases. CDR1 is SGHAT and CDR2 is FQNNGV in the germline V gene. CDR3 length: 15 residues. This chain's CDR3 is CASSSEGQPNSPLHF. The CDR3 DNA reads as TGTGCCAGTAGCTCGGAGGGACAGCCAAATTCACCCCTCCACTTT.

The chain joins TRBV29-1 to TRBJ1-4; D is possibly TRBD1 (6 bases). Trimming took off 5 bases at V and 0 bases at J, with 16 bases between the two ends. This CDR3 is built from 16 residues. Germline CDR1 is SQVTM and CDR2 is ANQGSEA. The CDR3 reads CSVKGGAEATNEKLFF. The CDR3 nucleotides read TGCAGCGTTAAAGGGGGAGCGGAGGCAACTAATGAAAAACTGTTTTTT.

This clonotype has at least ten counts. The chain employs TRBV5-1 and TRBJ2-1, with D possibly being TRBD2 (5 bases). The CDR3 sequence is 15 residues long. Trimming cost V 4 bases and J 6 bases, with 17 bases left between them. Germline-derived CDR1 and CDR2 are SGHRS and YFSETQ. The CDR3 sequence is CASSPSADHVNEQFF. CDR3 in DNA: TGCGCCAGCAGCCCCTCAGCGGACCACGTCAATGAGCAGTTCTTC. Supplemented by reference TRBV5-1 and TRBJ2-1, the full variable domain reads KAGVTQTPRYLIKTRGQQVTLSCSPISGHRSVSWYQQTPGQGLQFLFEYFSETQRNKGNFPGRFSGRQFSNSRSEMNVSTLELGDSALYLCASSPSADHVNEQFFGPGTRLTVL.

Notes on this clonotype: The junction shows a germline mismatch at one end, possibly a read error. The chain uses TRBV12-3 or TRBV12-4 and TRBJ2-5; unclear D gene. This CDR3 is 12 amino acids long. The CDR3 sequence is CTSSERQETQYF. The CDR3 region has the DNA TGTACCAGCAGTGAACGGCAAGAGACCCAGTACTTC.

As to this clonotype: At one boundary the junction diverges from the germline segment, which might be a read error. The chain is built from TRBV4-1 and TRBJ1-5; D gene uncertain. The CDR3 extends over 14 amino acids. The germline V gene has CDR1 MGHRA and CDR2 YSYEKL. DNA for the CDR3: TGCGTCAGCAGCCAAGGACCGCGCAATCAGCCCCAGAATTTT. This encodes CVSSQGPRNQPQNF.

Concerning this clonotype itself: The junction differs from germline at one of its ends, possibly a read error. This chain uses TRBV11-2 with TRBJ2-5, with 7 bases that match TRBD1. The CDR3 spans 18 residues. The germline V gene encodes CDR1 SGHAT and CDR2 FQNNGV. Here the CDR3 reads CASSDSRSIGTAQETQYF. CDR3 coding DNA: TGTGCCAGCAGCGATAGTAGATCCATCGGGACAGCTCAAGAGACACAGTACTTC.

Remarks on this clonotype: Because the CDR3 is missing its conserved closing phenylalanine or tryptophan, this is likely a read error. The rearrangement uses TRBV11-3 and TRBJ2-1, with 8 bases fitting TRBD2. The CDR3 contains 16 residues. Germline V gene sequence: CDR1 SGHNT, CDR2 YENEEA. CDR3 residues: CASSDPGLVANNEQFL. CDR3 in DNA: TGTGCGAGCAGCGATCCGGGACTAGTGGCCAACAATGAGCAGTTCTTA.

V and J are TRBV20-1 and TRBJ2-7; TRBD1 aligns across 9 bases. Germline CDR1 reads DFQATT; CDR2 reads SNEGSKA (reference sequence). The trim removed 3 bases at V and 5 bases at J, leaving 20 bases unmatched. This CDR3 comprises 18 residues. CDR3 residues: CSASPGQGPGVTRHEQYF. Here the CDR3 DNA reads TGCAGTGCTAGCCCAGGACAGGGGCCGGGCGTGACTCGTCACGAGCAGTACTTC.

As for this clonotype: It is likely a read error, because the conserved phenylalanine at the end of the CDR3 is missing. The chain uses TRBV11-3 and TRBJ1-6, with D uncertain. Germline V gene lookup returns CDR1 SGHNT and CDR2 YENEEA. The V end lost 7 bases, the J end lost 7 bases, and 11 bases lay between the germline ends. CDR3 length equals 13 residues. The CDR3 region has the DNA TGTGCCAGCAATCGTGGGGAGAATTCACCCCTCCACTCT. Its translation is CASNRGENSPLHS.

V is TRBV29-1 and J is TRBJ2-7; 7 bases match TRBD1. The CDR3 is made up of 12 amino acids. V dropped 7 bases and J dropped 9; count of bases not matched to a gene: 12. CDR1 is SQVTM and CDR2 is ANQGSEA in the germline V gene. The CDR3 bases are TGCAGCGCCACCACAGGGGTTGGCGTGCAGTACTTC. This translates into CSATTGVGVQYF.

For this clonotype: The junction and the germline gene differ at one end; a read error may be behind it. This chain uses TRBV29-1 with TRBJ2-1; 9 bases align to TRBD2. Germline V lookup: CDR1 SQVTM, CDR2 ANQGSEA. The CDR3 is made up of 14 amino acids. CDR3 in DNA: TGCAGCATGACTAGCGGCTTTTCTTACAATGACCAGTTCTTC. The encoded protein is CSMTSGFSYNDQFF.

With regard to this clonotype: The junction does not match germline at one end; this may be a read error. The chain combines TRBV20-1 with TRBJ1-2; D is ambiguous. The germline CDR1 and CDR2 sequences are DFQATT and SNEGSKA (reference sequence). The CDR3 is 13 amino acids. CDR3 in amino acids: CNARVQRNYGYTF. Here the CDR3 DNA reads TGCAATGCTAGGGTGCAGCGCAACTATGGCTACACCTTC.

As to this clonotype: An end of the junction does not agree with germline; a read error may underlie this. The chain is built from TRBV6-5 and TRBJ2-6, with 7 bases identical to TRBD1. The CDR3 runs to 15 residues. CDR1 is MNHEY, CDR2 SVGAGI, per germline. CDR3 amino acids: CGSKREGAGANVLTF. The DNA of the CDR3 is TGTGGCAGTAAACGCGAGGGGGCCGGGGCCAATGTCCTGACTTTC.

Comments on this clonotype: Compared with germline, one end of the junction differs, possibly owing to a read error. This rearrangement joins TRBV29-1 to TRBJ1-2; D is unclear. The CDR3 extends over 11 amino acids. From germline, CDR1 is SQVTM and CDR2 ANQGSEA. The CDR3 reads CSVHLNYGYTF. The CDR3 coding sequence is TGCAGCGTCCACCTGAACTATGGATACACCTTC.

This clonotype was detected many times. The V gene is TRBV20-1, the J gene TRBJ1-3; D is ambiguous. Germline CDR1 is DFQATT and CDR2 is SNEGSKA (reference sequence). The V and J ends lost 0 bases and 0 bases respectively, with 6 bases between them. The CDR3 spans 14 residues. The CDR3 reads CSARDSGSGNTIYF. The CDR3 nucleotides read TGCAGTGCTAGAGATAGCGGCTCTGGAAACACCATATATTTT.

The chain recombines TRBV20-1 with TRBJ1-1, with a tentative D call TRBD1 (5 bases). The length of the CDR3 is 14 residues. CDR1 and CDR2 (germline): DFQATT, SNEGSKA (reference sequence). The V gene lost 3 bases and the J gene lost 5 bases, with 16 bases spanning the gap. DNA of the CDR3: TGCAGTGCTAGGTCCAGGACATCGTGGACTGAAGCTTTCTTT. Translating gives CSARSRTSWTEAFF.

Details on this clonotype: A junction boundary mismatches the germline segment, possibly from a read error. J is TRBJ2-1 and V is TRBV11-2, with 9 bases fitting TRBD2. This CDR3 is built from 16 residues. Per the germline V gene, CDR1 is SGHAT and CDR2 is FQNNGV. The CDR3 here is CASSLLAGRLYDEQFF. Written as DNA, the CDR3 is TGTGCCAGCAGCTTACTAGCGGGGAGGCTCTACGATGAGCAGTTCTTC.

Comments on this clonotype: Mismatch with germline at one junction end may stem from a read error. The CDR3 region is CATSPGDRAEAQYF. In DNA, the CDR3 is TGTGCCACCAGTCCTGGAGACAGAGCCGAGGCCCAGTACTTC. The chain carries TRBV28 and TRBJ2-5, with D possibly being TRBD1 (5 bases). The CDR3 length is 14 residues. Germline lookup yields CDR1 MDHEN and CDR2 SYDVKM. The full variable domain, with the rest looked up from reference TRBV28 and TRBJ2-5, is DVKVTQSSRYLVKRTGEKVFLECVQDMDHENMFWYRQDPGLGLRLIYFSYDVKMKEKGDIPEGYSVSREKKERFSLILESASTNQTSMYLCATSPGDRAEAQYFGPGTRLLVL.

This clonotype was seen more than once but under ten times. A clone one base away is much larger, so this may be a read error. The V call is TRBV6-5, the J call TRBJ2-7, with TRBD1 matching over 8 bases. The CDR3 is 14 amino acids. Germline V gene data show CDR1 as MNHEY and CDR2 as SVGAGI. The V segment lost 7 bases and the J segment 3 bases; nucleotides outside the gene matches: 8. CDR3 loop: CASNPNRGIYEQYF. For the CDR3, the DNA is TGTGCCAGCAATCCGAACAGGGGGATCTACGAGCAGTACTTC.

By its share, this clonotype is medium-sized. The rearrangement uses TRBV11-2 and TRBJ2-2; D is undetermined. This CDR3 spans 15 amino acids. Germline CDR1 SGHAT, CDR2 FQNNGV. V gave up 5 bases and J gave up 1 base, with 11 bases separating them. CDR3 DNA sequence: TGTGCCAGCAGCCCCCTGCCAGGGAACACCGGGGAGCTGTTTTTT. Its protein is CASSPLPGNTGELFF.

As for this clonotype: Likely a read error: the CDR3 ends without its conserved phenylalanine or tryptophan. This sequence joins TRBV28 and TRBJ1-5, with D uncertain. The CDR3 is made up of 15 amino acids. The ends were cut back, 10 bases at V and 0 bases at J, with 16 bases in the middle. In germline, CDR1 is MDHEN, CDR2 SYDVKM. As DNA, the CDR3 is TGTGCCACCAGCCCAGACACCATTAGCAATCAGCCCCAGCATTCT. Residues: CATSPDTISNQPQHS.

As regards this clonotype: A much larger clone differs by one base, so this may be a read error. The rearrangement joins TRBV28 to TRBJ2-3; a weak D match, TRBD2 (5 bases). Germline CDR1 is MDHEN and CDR2 is SYDVKM. CDR3 size: 15 residues. For the CDR3, the DNA is TGTGTCAGCAGTTTATTCAGGCGGGGCACAGATACGCAGTATTTT. It encodes CVSSLFRRGTDTQYF. The full variable domain, completed using reference TRBV28 and TRBJ2-3, is DVKVTQSSRYLVKRTGEKVFLECVQDMDHENMFWYRQDPGLGLRLIYFSYDVKMKEKGDIPEGYSVSREKKERFSLILESASTNQTSMYLCVSSLFRRGTDTQYFGPGTRLTVL.

CDR3 nucleotide sequence: TGTGCCTGTAGCTTAGAGTCAGACCTGGCGGACACTGAAGCTTTCTTT. This encodes CACSLESDLADTEAFF. This rearrangement joins TRBV11-2 to TRBJ1-1; D unclear. Trimming pared 11 bases from V and 3 bases from J, leaving 25 bases between. CDR3 length: 16 residues. Germline V gene data show CDR1 as SGHAT and CDR2 as FQNNGV.